This T cell receptor beta chain was recovered during a study of CD8 T cells in Susac syndrome. Peripheral blood CD8+ and CD4+ T cells were profiled by TCR beta sequencing. Reverse transcription of roughly 0.45 to 1 ug RNA was performed with random hexamers. The TCR beta CDR3 was amplified by immunoSEQ multiplex PCR across 54 Vbeta, 13 Jbeta. Using its own MiXCR run on the immunoSEQ multiplex PCR reads, TCRdb lists one record per CDR3 protein. The table has roughly 140,000 distinct CDR3 sequences, roughly 94% seen once. Per germline, CDR1 SGDLS and CDR2 YYNGEE. Trimming pared 0 bases from V and 3 bases from J, leaving 9 bases between. The CDR3 contains 15 residues.

The TCR was taken from a human donor with multiple sclerosis. The chain couples TRBV9 to TRBJ2-2, with D maybe TRBD1 (5 bases). The sequencing sample was made of CD8+ T cells from PBMCs. The DNA of the CDR3 is TGTGCCAGCAGCGTAGCCCTAGGGGACACCGGGGAGCTGTTTTTT. Protein product: CASSVALGDTGELFF. Using reference TRBV9 and TRBJ2-2 for the parts outside the CDR3, the full variable domain is DSGVTQTPKHLITATGQRVTLRCSPRSGDLSVYWYQQSLDQGLQFLIQYYNGEERAKGNILERFSAQQFPDLHSELNLSSLELGDSALYFCASSVALGDTGELFFGEGSRLTVL.